What follows is one T cell receptor beta chain and its context. Its recognized antigen is unknown. The input lacks base qualities; no much larger clone sits a single base away. These data belong to a study of CD8+ T cells in alopecia areata (dated by TCRdb to the late 2010s). Study-level background: High-throughput TCRbeta sequencing was used to examine T cell clonal expansion in alopecia areata in both the C3H/HeJ mouse model and human patients. In humans, TCRbeta sequencing was performed on scalp tissue and on sorted CD4+ and CD8+ peripheral blood T cells from healthy controls and from patients with patchy or totalis/universalis alopecia areata. Scalp clonality was compared across normal scalp (n=4), patchy alopecia areata scalp (n=8), and alopecia totalis/universalis scalp (n=8). RNA came from the PAXgene miRNA kit for fixed scalp, the miRNeasy kit for PBMCs, and the RNeasy kit for mouse skin. Amplification of TCRbeta CDR3 regions was done by immunoSEQ multiplex PCR using 35 Vbeta forward primers and 13 Jbeta reverse primers.

The investigation overall reported the following: Shared TCR sequences between patients were less evident than in mice, which may be partly attributable to HLA diversity in the patient population. Higher clonality and more expanded CD8+ clones were observed in lesional scalp than in normal scalp, particularly in alopecia totalis/universalis, a finding suggestive of antigenic drive. Scalp TCR repertoire analysis is complicated because resident alphabeta T cells in normal human skin are also sequenced, whereas mouse skin is dominated by gammadelta T cells.

Peripheral blood and lesional scalp punch biopsies were obtained from patients with alopecia areata. After PBMCs were isolated by density centrifugation and stained for CD3, CD4 and CD8, a FACSAria was used to sort CD4+ and CD8+ T cells. As part of a multicenter biomarker study, untreated alopecia areata patients were recruited. In five patients from the biomarker study, the blood CD8+ T cells went through an additional sort into NKG2D-low and NKG2D-high fractions. Library preparation used the immunoSEQ multiplex PCR assay. For TCR sequencing, RNA was extracted from every sample and reverse transcribed into cDNA to serve as template. SuperScript III was used for first-strand cDNA synthesis, primed with a 2:1 mix of oligo-dT and random hexamers. A synthetic immune receptor repertoire was used to assess amplification bias, and residual bias was removed computationally. The original methods were these. Raw reads were preprocessed to remove errors, and CDR3 was defined according to IMGT conventions as the region from the conserved cysteine to phenylalanine. To get clonality, Shannon entropy was normalized by log2 of the number of productive unique TCRs and the result was subtracted from 1. Scalp TCRbeta sequences were cross-referenced with sorted blood CD4 and CD8 repertoires so that the CD4 or CD8 identity of scalp clones could be inferred. The source is immuneACCESS, and TCRdb retained only in-frame sequences with V and J called. Part of the clones is not carried over; for the studies checked, unresolved V genes explain less than half of this, and the remainder is unexplained. The V and J calls and clone size come from that table; D and trimming were worked out from the DNA. Across this sample there are roughly 64,000 clones, with 44% seen only once. About 51% of the sample lies in the top ten.

From its cysteine to its phenylalanine, the CDR3 spans 15 amino acids. Of all the DNA, just the CDR3 is kept, 45 bases in frame from base 1. Trimming leaves V shorter by 7 bases and J shorter by 1 base, with the junction holding 8 bases beyond the gene matches. The CDR1 and CDR2 encoded by the germline V gene (reference sequence) are SEHNR and FQNEAQ. The sequenced sample consisted of NKG2D-low CD8+ T cells sorted from blood. This sample's cell subset or site label indicates: sorted CD8+ NKG2D-low blood T cells. The receptor was isolated from a human donor with alopecia areata. The V and J segments used are TRBV7-9 and TRBJ2-5, with 8 central nucleotides matching TRBD2. The DNA sequence reads TGTGCCAGCAACTTGATGCGGGAGGTCCAAGAGACCCAGTACTTC. The encoded protein is CASNLMREVQETQYF.